This T cell receptor beta chain was found in a study of CD8 T cells in Susac syndrome. Regarding the study as a whole: Only a relatively small number of individuals were included in the TCR sequencing and HLA analysis.

In blood CD8+ and CD4+ T cells, TCR beta underwent sequencing. TEMRA cells were FACS-enriched, while CD8+ and CD4+ T cells were negatively isolated. A quantity of about 0.5 to 1 ug RNA underwent reverse transcription using random hexamers. Coverage of TCR beta CDR3 amplification by immunoSEQ multiplex PCR extended to 54 Vbeta and 13 Jbeta. TCRdb ran MiXCR on the immunoSEQ multiplex PCR reads and lists one entry per CDR3 protein. The sample has more than 55,000 distinct CDR3 sequences, about 95% seen once. With regard to this clonotype: As yet, its antigen is unknown.

Looked up from germline, CDR1 is MNHEY and CDR2 is SMNVEV (reference sequence). The CDR3 sequence is 14 residues long. Between the trimmed V and J ends, which lost 4 bases and 0 bases, there was a span of 7 bases. This TCR derives from a human donor in good health. The sequenced material came from CD8+ T cells from PBMCs. This rearrangement joins TRBV27 to TRBJ2-4; D might be TRBD1 (6 bases). CDR3 bases: TGTGCCAGCAGTTCAGGGGTAGCCAAAAACATTCAGTACTTC. Its protein product is CASSSGVAKNIQYF.